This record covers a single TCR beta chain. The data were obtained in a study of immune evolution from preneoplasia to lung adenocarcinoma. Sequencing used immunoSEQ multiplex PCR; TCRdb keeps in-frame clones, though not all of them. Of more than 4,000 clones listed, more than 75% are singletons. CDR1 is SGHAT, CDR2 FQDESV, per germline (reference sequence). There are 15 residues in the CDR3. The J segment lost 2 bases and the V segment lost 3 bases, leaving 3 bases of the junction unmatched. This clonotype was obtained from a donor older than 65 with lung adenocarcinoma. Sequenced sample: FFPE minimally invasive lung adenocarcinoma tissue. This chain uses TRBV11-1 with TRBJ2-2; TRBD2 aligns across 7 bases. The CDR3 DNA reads TGTGCCAGCAGCTTGGGAGGGTTTAACACCGGGGAGCTGTTTTTT. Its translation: CASSLGGFNTGELFF.